The 19 T cell receptor beta chains in this list originate from one sample, sequenced in a study of CDR3 diversity in severe acne. TCRdb re-called the PCR reads with MiXCR, one entry per CDR3 protein. Seen here are more than 80,000 distinct CDR3 sequences, roughly 49% observed once, and the top ten hold under 14%. Sample: blood. Every receptor here comes from a male donor with severe acne vulgaris.

This rearrangement joins TRBV28 to TRBJ1-1; D remains unclear. CDR1 MDHEN and CDR2 SYDVKM come from the germline V gene. With 3 bases removed from V and 10 bases from J, the gap between germline ends came to 18 bases. This CDR3 has 14 amino acids. In DNA, the CDR3 is TGTGCCAGCAGTTTCTCGGAATATGTAAGAAGAGCTTTCTTT. Translating gives CASSFSEYVRRAFF. Drawing the rest from reference TRBV28 and TRBJ1-1, the complete variable domain is DVKVTQSSRYLVKRTGEKVFLECVQDMDHENMFWYRQDPGLGLRLIYFSYDVKMKEKGDIPEGYSVSREKKERFSLILESASTNQTSMYLCASSFSEYVRRAFFGQGTRLTVV.

This chain connects TRBV7-3 to TRBJ1-4; D unclear. CDR3 size: 14 residues. Trimming removed 5 bases from V and 8 bases from J, with 15 bases in between. CDR1 and CDR2 (germline): SGHTA, FQGTGA. DNA of the CDR3: TGTGCCAGCAGCCTAGCGGGGAATGGCGAAAAACTGTTTTTT. Translation gives CASSLAGNGEKLFF.

With respect to this clonotype: A much larger clone differs from this one at a single base, so this may be a read error. V is TRBV29-1 and J is TRBJ1-4; 9 positions agree with TRBD1. This CDR3 region has 13 residues. The germline CDR1 and CDR2 sequences are SQVTM and ANQGSEA. The CDR3 protein is CSVQGQGGEKLSF. The CDR3 coding sequence is TGCAGCGTTCAGGGACAGGGAGGTGAAAAACTGTCTTTT.

Of note for this clonotype: This may come from a read error, since a much larger clone is one base off. The chain has TRBV9 and TRBJ2-1; a weak D match, TRBD2 (6 bases). Germline loops: CDR1 SGDLS, CDR2 YYNGEE. CDR3 length: 17 amino acids. The CDR3 nucleotides read TGTGCCAGCAGCGTAGATCCTAGCGCCATTTCCTACAATGGGCAGTTCTTC. Its translation: CASSVDPSAISYNGQFF.

This clonotype showed up just a few times. V is TRBV10-3 and J is TRBJ1-5; unclear D gene. Trimming removed 3 bases from V and 5 bases from J, with 11 bases in between. This CDR3 is built from 14 residues. Germline lookup yields CDR1 ENHRY and CDR2 SYGVKD. The CDR3 protein is CAISEESGDQPQHF. The CDR3 DNA reads TGTGCCATCAGTGAAGAGAGCGGCGATCAGCCCCAGCATTTT.

This chain joins TRBV13 and TRBJ2-5, with TRBD2 matching 9 bases. V shed 5 bases and J 5 bases; nucleotides not matched to a gene: 12. The CDR3 sequence is 16 residues long. CDR1 is PRHDT, CDR2 FYEKMQ, per germline (reference sequence). This chain's CDR3 is CASSVEVAGVSETQYF. CDR3 nucleotide sequence: TGTGCCAGCAGCGTAGAGGTAGCGGGAGTTTCGGAGACCCAGTACTTC.

V usage is TRBV20-1 and J usage is TRBJ2-1, with D tentatively TRBD1 (6 bases). Germline values: CDR1 DFQATT, CDR2 SNEGSKA (reference sequence). The CDR3 contains 15 residues. V dropped 6 bases and J dropped 3 bases, with 18 bases sitting between them. CDR3 sequence: CSASSDSDSYNEQFF. CDR3 bases: TGCAGTGCCAGCAGTGATTCGGACAGCTACAATGAGCAGTTCTTC.

The chain links TRBV2 to TRBJ2-3; tentatively, D is TRBD2 (7 bases). The V gene lost 6 bases and the J gene lost 0 bases, with 10 bases spanning the gap. The CDR3 loop spans 14 amino acids. Looked up from germline, CDR1 is SNHLY and CDR2 is FYNNEI. CDR3 nucleotide sequence: TGTGCCAGCAGGGGGGGGGCCAGCACAGATACGCAGTATTTT. This sequence encodes CASRGGASTDTQYF. Complete variable domain (other parts from reference TRBV2 and TRBJ2-3): EPEVTQTPSHQVTQMGQEVILRCVPISNHLYFYWYRQILGQKVEFLVSFYNNEISEKSEIFDDQFSVERPDGSNFTLKIRSTKLEDSAMYFCASRGGASTDTQYFGPGTRLTVL.

The rearrangement joins TRBV6-6 to TRBJ1-4; TRBD1 matches 10 bases. V shed 8 bases, J shed 8 bases, and the junction held 8 bases outside the gene matches. CDR1 and CDR2 (germline): MNHNY, SVGAGI (reference sequence). This CDR3 comprises 14 residues. CDR3 sequence reads: CASGFGQGGEKLFF. The DNA for the CDR3 is TGTGCCAGCGGATTCGGACAGGGGGGAGAAAAACTGTTTTTT.

V and J are TRBV5-4 and TRBJ2-3; 8 bases match TRBD1. Germline assignment: CDR1 SGHNT and CDR2 YYREEE (reference sequence). With V trimmed by 3 bases and J by 10 bases, 7 bases remained unmatched. The CDR3 spans 13 residues. CDR3 sequence: CASSSRQGTAQYF. CDR3 nucleotides: TGTGCCAGCAGCTCCCGACAGGGGACAGCGCAGTATTTT.

This clonotype was observed a few times. The rearrangement uses TRBV4-1 and TRBJ1-2; weak D call: TRBD1 (5 bases). Trimming took 1 base from V and 3 from J, leaving 9 bases between them. The CDR3 covers 14 residues. Germline V gene data show CDR1 as MGHRA and CDR2 as YSYEKL. The CDR3 region has the DNA TGCGCCAGCAGCCAAGGGGGGGTAGACTATGGCTACACCTTC. It codes for CASSQGGVDYGYTF.

V and J are TRBV27 and TRBJ2-1; 8 nucleotides align to TRBD2. The junction had 8 bases not matched to a gene; V was cut back by 0 bases and J by 4 bases. Germline CDR1 is MNHEY and CDR2 is SMNVEV (reference sequence). CDR3 size: 17 residues. This CDR3 reads CASSLSAGGGFYNEQFF. The CDR3 DNA is TGTGCCAGCAGTTTATCGGCCGGGGGGGGGTTTTACAATGAGCAGTTCTTC.

This clonotype was counted ten times or more. The chain recombines TRBV6-4 with TRBJ1-4; D ambiguous. CDR1 and CDR2 from the germline V gene are MRHNA and SNTAGT. V shed 0 bases and J shed 10 bases, with 9 bases lying between them. The CDR3 spans 13 residues. The CDR3 loop reads CASSDSARSKLFF. The CDR3, as DNA: TGTGCCAGCAGTGACTCGGCCCGATCAAAACTGTTTTTT.

A note on this clonotype: It may be a read error: a sequence one base away is much more abundant. The rearrangement links TRBV24-1 to TRBJ2-7, with D uncertain. Germline lookup yields CDR1 KGHDR and CDR2 SFDVKD. This CDR3 region has 14 residues. The CDR3 DNA follows: TGTGCCACCAGTGATCCCGGCCGATCCTACGAGCAGCACTTC. It is translated as CATSDPGRSYEQHF.

The chain links TRBV20-1 to TRBJ2-1; 8 bases are shared with TRBD1. V shed 4 bases and J 12 bases; nucleotides not matched to a gene: 5. The germline V gene encodes CDR1 DFQATT and CDR2 SNEGSKA (reference sequence). This CDR3 is built from 11 residues. As DNA, the CDR3 is TGCAGTGCTAACTCCGGGACAGGGCAGTTCTTC. Its translation: CSANSGTGQFF.

This clonotype was picked up a small number of times. The chain is built from TRBV7-9 and TRBJ2-7; D may be TRBD1 (6 bases). V was pared by 5 bases and J by 4 bases, with 15 bases between. The CDR3 extends over 14 amino acids. The germline V gene has CDR1 SEHNR and CDR2 FQNEAQ (reference sequence). The CDR3 here is CASSRPQGWYEQYF. The CDR3 nucleotides are TGTGCCAGCAGCCGACCACAGGGTTGGTACGAGCAGTACTTC.

This clonotype was detected only a few times. The chain couples TRBV9 to TRBJ2-6, with D unresolved. This CDR3 spans 11 amino acids. V was trimmed by 3 bases and J by 8 bases, leaving 3 bases between them. Germline V CDR1 and CDR2: SGDLS, YYNGEE. The CDR3 nucleotides are TGTGCCAGCAGCGACTCCAACGTCCTGACTTTC. Residues: CASSDSNVLTF.

Comment on this clonotype: At one of its ends the junction is not consistent with the germline gene, which may arise from a read error. This sequence joins TRBV25-1 and TRBJ2-1, with 9 bases identical to TRBD2. This CDR3 has 15 residues. Looked up from germline, CDR1 is MGHDK and CDR2 is SYGVNS. The CDR3 spells CASSEIAGGPNEQFF. CDR3 DNA: TGTGCCAGCAGTGAAATCGCGGGAGGGCCCAATGAGCAGTTTTTC.

This rearrangement joins TRBV29-1 to TRBJ1-2; D uncertain. The CDR3 is 11 residues long. From germline, CDR1 is SQVTM and CDR2 ANQGSEA. The ends were cut back, 4 bases at V and 7 bases at J, with 10 bases in the middle. The CDR3, as DNA: TGCAGCGTTGGCGGGCTCAGTGGCTACACCTTC. Its translation: CSVGGLSGYTF.